This record covers a single T cell receptor (beta chain). The CDR3 covers 16 residues. Germline CDR1 is WNHNN and CDR2 is SYGVQD (reference sequence). The V and J ends lost 1 base and 4 bases respectively, with 16 bases between them. Per the original data handling: Reference gene primer amplification gave nucleated cell count estimates. The repertoire was sequenced with immunoSEQ multiplex PCR; TCRdb's copy has only in-frame clones and lacks some. The V and J calls and the clone size are those of that table, but D and trimming were determined from the DNA. Here the sample spans 75,000 to 80,000 clones, under 95% being singletons. The data belong to a study of blood T cell repertoires in COVID-19.

This clonotype was sampled from a human donor in a cohort sampled during active COVID-19. The J gene is TRBJ1-2, the V gene TRBV10-1, with unresolved D. Sequenced material: peripheral blood. The DNA for the CDR3 is TGCGCCAGCAGTGAGTTGGTAACGGGTATGCTCTATGGCTACACCTTC. Translation: CASSELVTGMLYGYTF.